The source of this T cell receptor (beta chain) is a study of OX40 agonist ivuxolimab in advanced cancers. Findings and caveats of the study: Some nonresponders likewise displayed low normalized T-cell clonal expansion. It was not determined which antigens were specifically recognized by the peripheral T cells that had undergone clonal expansion.

The CDR3 covers 19 residues. CDR1 is SGHTA and CDR2 is FQGNSA in the germline V gene. Trimming took 5 bases from V and 1 from J; bases not matched to a gene: 17. Repertoires were generated with immunoSEQ multiplex PCR, while TCRdb's copy carries only in-frame clones and drops some. The sample shows 65,000 to 85,000 clones, more than 85% of them seen only once. Points on this clone: Its antigen remains unknown.

Autoimmune disease history or systemic immunosuppression meant exclusion. Blood sampling took place at baseline, cycle 4 day 1, and cycle 7 day 1. This chain uses TRBV7-2 with TRBJ1-2; 9 bases align to TRBD1. Source: CD4+ or CD8+ T cells sorted from blood, taken in a trial of the OX40 agonist ivuxolimab. The receptor comes from an adult with an advanced solid tumor such as melanoma, head and neck, liver or kidney cancer. The CDR3 spells CASSRPIGTGTSFNYGYTF. The CDR3 region has the DNA TGTGCCAGCAGCCGTCCTATCGGGACAGGGACCTCATTTAACTATGGCTACACCTTC.